This is a list of T cell receptor beta chains from one sample in a study of shared clonotypes between healthy human individuals. Assay used: immunoSEQ multiplex PCR; TCRdb lists only in-frame clones, some missing. The sample consists of approximately 2.3 million clones, 85% to 95% of them appearing once. Sequencing used naive CD4+ T cells from PBMCs. The origin of the receptors is a man between 18 and 29 years old in good health. Some clones in this sample may be carry-over from other donors' samples. Each CDR3 is given without its conserved first and last residue. Each record gives: J gene, D gene, V gene, CDR3 protein. The D gene is left open where the match is weak.

j_gene: TRBJ2-2
d_gene: TRBD1
v_gene: TRBV7-9
CDR3aa: ASSLDRATGELF

j_gene: TRBJ2-1
d_gene: .
v_gene: TRBV7-3
CDR3aa: ASSLGGSYNEQF

j_gene: TRBJ2-3
d_gene: TRBD2
v_gene: TRBV18
CDR3aa: ASSPGLASADTQY

j_gene: TRBJ2-1
d_gene: .
v_gene: TRBV4-1
CDR3aa: ASSPKMLAPRLGEQF

j_gene: TRBJ1-1
d_gene: .
v_gene: TRBV28
CDR3aa: ASNTRNPSTEAF

j_gene: TRBJ1-2
d_gene: TRBD1
v_gene: TRBV4-2
CDR3aa: ASSQDLGQGFSYT

j_gene: TRBJ2-7
d_gene: TRBD1
v_gene: TRBV28
CDR3aa: ASSWAGTGFEQY

j_gene: TRBJ1-5
d_gene: TRBD1
v_gene: TRBV18
CDR3aa: ASSPEGGAGQPQH

j_gene: TRBJ1-1
d_gene: .
v_gene: TRBV6-6
CDR3aa: ASSSDINTEAF

j_gene: TRBJ1-1
d_gene: .
v_gene: TRBV4-1
CDR3aa: ASSQVGGMNTEAF